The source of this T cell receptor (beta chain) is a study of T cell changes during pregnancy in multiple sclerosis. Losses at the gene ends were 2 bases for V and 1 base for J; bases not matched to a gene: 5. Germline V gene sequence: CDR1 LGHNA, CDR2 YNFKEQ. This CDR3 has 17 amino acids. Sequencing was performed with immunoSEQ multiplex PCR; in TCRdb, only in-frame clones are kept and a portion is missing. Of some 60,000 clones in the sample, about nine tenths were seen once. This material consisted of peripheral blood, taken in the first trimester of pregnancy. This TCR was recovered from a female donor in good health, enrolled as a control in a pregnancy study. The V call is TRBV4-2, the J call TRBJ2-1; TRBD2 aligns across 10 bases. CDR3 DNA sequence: TGTGCCAGCAGCCAACCAACTAGCGGGGTATCCTACAATGAGCAGTTCTTC. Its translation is CASSQPTSGVSYNEQFF.